This T cell receptor beta chain stems from a study of T cell clones after liver transplantation. Study in general: TCRbeta sequencing after a pre-transplant mixed lymphocyte reaction identified graft-donor-reactive clones, later tracked in post-transplant blood. Patients counted as tolerant after at least one year off all immunosuppression, enzymes not exceeding twice normal.

The assay was immunoSEQ multiplex PCR, and TCRdb's table has in-frame clones only and misses some. The sample gives more than 95,000 clones, 80% to 85% of which show up once; 0.8% to 1% is in the top ten. Study-level findings and limits: In a couple of subjects, few donor cells limited the measurable donor-reactive repertoire.

In regard to this clone: Its antigen remains unknown.

Material: CD4+ T cells from blood, obtained before liver transplant. This clonotype originated in a human donor who received a liver transplant.

The chain's CDR3 is CASTKDLETQYF. The DNA for the CDR3 is TGTGCCAGCACCAAGGACTTGGAGACCCAGTACTTC. This rearrangement joins TRBV28 to TRBJ2-5; a possible D gene is TRBD2 (5 bases). CDR3 length equals 12 residues. V was trimmed by 7 bases and J by 5 bases, leaving 11 bases between them. Germline values: CDR1 MDHEN, CDR2 SYDVKM.